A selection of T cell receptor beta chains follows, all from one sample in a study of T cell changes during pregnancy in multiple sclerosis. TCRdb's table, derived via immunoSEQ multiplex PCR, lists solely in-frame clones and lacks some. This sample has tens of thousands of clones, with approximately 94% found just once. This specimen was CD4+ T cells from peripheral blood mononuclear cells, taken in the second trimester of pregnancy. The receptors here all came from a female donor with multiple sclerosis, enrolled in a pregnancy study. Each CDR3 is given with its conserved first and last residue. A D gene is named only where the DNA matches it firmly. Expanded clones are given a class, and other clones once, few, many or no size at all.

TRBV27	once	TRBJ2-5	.	TGTGCCAGCAGTTTCAGGGGTCGAGAGACCCAGTACTTC	CASSFRGRETQYF
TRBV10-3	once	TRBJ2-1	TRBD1	TGTGCCATCAGTGATTGGCAGGGGGTCCACAATGAGCAGTTCTTC	CAISDWQGVHNEQFF
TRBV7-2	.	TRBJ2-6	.	TGTGCCAGCAGCTACAGGGCTTCTGGGGCCAACGTCCTGACTTTC	CASSYRASGANVLTF
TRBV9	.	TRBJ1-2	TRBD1	TGTGCCAGCAGCGCGGGACAGGGGGCTAGATATGGCTACACCTTC	CASSAGQGARYGYTF
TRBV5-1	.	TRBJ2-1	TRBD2	TGCGCCAGCAGCCCAGGACTAGCGGGGGTCATCTCCTACAATGAGCAGTTCTTC	CASSPGLAGVISYNEQFF
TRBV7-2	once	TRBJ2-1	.	TGTGCCAGCAGACTAGTAGGGGCGGGAAATGAGCAGTTCTTC	CASRLVGAGNEQFF
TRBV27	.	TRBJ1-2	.	TGTGCCAGCAGTTTCCTCGGGGGATCTTATGGCTACACCTTC	CASSFLGGSYGYTF
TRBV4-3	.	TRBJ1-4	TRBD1	TGCGCCAGCAGCCAATTTACGGGACAGGGGAATGAAAAACTGTTTTTT	CASSQFTGQGNEKLFF
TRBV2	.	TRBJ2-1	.	TGTGCCAGCGGGGCGGACAATGAGCAGTTCTTC	CASGADNEQFF
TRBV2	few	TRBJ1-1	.	TGTGCCAGCAGTGTCTCGGGGGATAGGACTGAAGCTTTCTTT	CASSVSGDRTEAFF
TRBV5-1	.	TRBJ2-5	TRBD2	TGCGCCAGCAGCTTGGCCAGGAGACTAGCGGGGGCCCTACGCCTCCAAGAGACCCAGTACTTC	CASSLARRLAGALRLQETQYF
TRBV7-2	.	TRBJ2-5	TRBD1	TGTGCCAGCAGCTTAGACAGGGGAAAAGAGACCCAGTACTTC	CASSLDRGKETQYF
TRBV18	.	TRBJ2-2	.	TGTGCCAGCTCACCACTCCCTTCGAACACCGGGGAGCTGTTTTTT	CASSPLPSNTGELFF
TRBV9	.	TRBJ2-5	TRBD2	TGTGCCAGCAGCGTTCTGCCGGGGGGACCTCAAGAGACCCAGTACTTC	CASSVLPGGPQETQYF
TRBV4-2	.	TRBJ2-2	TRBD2	TGTGCCAGCAGCCAAATGGGAGGGGGGGAGCTGTTTTTT	CASSQMGGGELFF
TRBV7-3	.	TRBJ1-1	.	TGTGCCAGCAGCTTATCGGGTCGTGGGAGCACTGAAGCTTTCTTT	CASSLSGRGSTEAFF
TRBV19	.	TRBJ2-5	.	TGTGCCAGTAGCCCATCCTGGGCTGAGACCCAGTACTTC	CASSPSWAETQYF
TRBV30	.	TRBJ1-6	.	TGTGCCTGGAACCCTATGGTGGGCAGAGGGAATTCACCCCTCCACTTT	CAWNPMVGRGNSPLHF
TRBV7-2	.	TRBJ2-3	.	TGTGCCAGCGACGGGGGTTCAGATACGCAGTATTTT	CASDGGSDTQYF
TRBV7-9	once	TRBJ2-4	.	TGTGCCAGCAGCTTACAGGGCGGAAACATTCAGTACTTC	CASSLQGGNIQYF
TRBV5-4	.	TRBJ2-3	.	TGTGCCAGCAGCCTCGGAGGGGTTGGCACAGATACGCAGTATTTT	CASSLGGVGTDTQYF
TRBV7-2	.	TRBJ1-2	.	TGTGCCAGCAGCTTAGCGCTTCCCAACGAGAGGGTCTACACCTTC	CASSLALPNERVYTF
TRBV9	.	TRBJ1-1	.	TGTGCCAGCAGCGCGAGGGACACTGAAGCTTTCTTT	CASSARDTEAFF
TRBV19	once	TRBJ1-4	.	TGTGCCAGTAGTACCCAGACAGGAGAAAAACTGTTTTTT	CASSTQTGEKLFF
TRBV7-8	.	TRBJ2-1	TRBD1	TGTGCCAGCAGCCCTATGGGGACAGTACGGAACAATGAGCAGTTCTTC	CASSPMGTVRNNEQFF
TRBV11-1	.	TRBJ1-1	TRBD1	TGTGCCAGCAGCCCATATCAGGGGGGAACTGAAGCTTTCTTT	CASSPYQGGTEAFF
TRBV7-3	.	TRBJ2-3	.	TGTGCCAGCAGCCCCCTACCGAGGGGGGGCGTTCCCGCTCTGGGGGATACGCAGTATTTT	CASSPLPRGGVPALGDTQYF
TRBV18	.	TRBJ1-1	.	TGTGCCAGCTCACCACCGCAGGGAAAAAACACTGAAGCTTTCTTT	CASSPPQGKNTEAFF
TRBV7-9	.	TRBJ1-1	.	TGTGCCAGCAGCTTAGCGGAGGGAGCTGAAGCTTTCTTT	CASSLAEGAEAFF
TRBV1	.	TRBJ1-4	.	TGCACCAGCAGCCCCAATTTGGACCGGGGGGCAACTAATGAAAAACTGTTTTTT	CTSSPNLDRGATNEKLFF
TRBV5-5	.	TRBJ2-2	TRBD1	TGTGCCAGCAGCTTGAGCTGGACAGGGGCTGTCGGGGAGCTGTTTTTT	CASSLSWTGAVGELFF
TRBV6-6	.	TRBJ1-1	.	TGTGCCAGCAGTCCAAAAGCAAGGGGTGAAGCTTTCTTT	CASSPKARGEAFF
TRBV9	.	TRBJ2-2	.	TGTGCCAGCAGCGTAGCCCCGGTAGAGGGAGGCACCGGGGAGCTGTTTTTT	CASSVAPVEGGTGELFF
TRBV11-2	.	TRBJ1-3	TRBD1	TGTGCCAGCAGCTCGAACAGGGGGACTGGAAACACCATATATTTT	CASSSNRGTGNTIYF
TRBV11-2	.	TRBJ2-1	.	TGTGCCAGCACCGTAACGTCCGGTGGGCCAAGCTCCTACAATGAGCAGTTCTTC	CASTVTSGGPSSYNEQFF
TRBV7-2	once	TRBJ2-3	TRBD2	TGTGCCAGCAGCCCGGGACTAGCGGGGACCACAGATACGCAGTATTTT	CASSPGLAGTTDTQYF
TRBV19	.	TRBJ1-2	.	TGTGCCAGTAGTATAGGTCAGGGAGGAACCTATGGCTACACCTTC	CASSIGQGGTYGYTF
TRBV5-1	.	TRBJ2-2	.	TGCGCCAGCAGCCTAAGCGCGAACACCGGGGAGCTGTTTTTT	CASSLSANTGELFF
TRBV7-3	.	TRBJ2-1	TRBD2	TGTGCCAGCAGATTCCAAGGGACTAGCAATGAGCAGTTCTTC	CASRFQGTSNEQFF
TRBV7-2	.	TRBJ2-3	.	TGTGCCAGCAGCTTATACGGCCAGCGCTCTGATACGCAGTATTTT	CASSLYGQRSDTQYF
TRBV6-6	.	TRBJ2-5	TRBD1	TGTGCCAGCAGTACGACAGGGTTGACCCAGTACTTC	CASSTTGLTQYF
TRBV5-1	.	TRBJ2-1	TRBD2	TGCGCCAGCAGCCCCGGGACTAGCGGGGGGCTCAGCTCCTACAATGAGCAGTTCTTC	CASSPGTSGGLSSYNEQFF
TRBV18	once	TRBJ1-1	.	TGTGCCAGCTCACCCGTTACACAGGGCGACACTGAAGCTTTCTTT	CASSPVTQGDTEAFF
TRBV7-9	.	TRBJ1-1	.	TGTGCCAGCAGCTTAGTGGAGGGGACTGAAGCTTTCTTT	CASSLVEGTEAFF
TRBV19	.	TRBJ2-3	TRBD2	TGTGCCAGTAGTATCCCCCTAGCGGGGGCTAGAAGCACAGATACGCAGTATTTT	CASSIPLAGARSTDTQYF
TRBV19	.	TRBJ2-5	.	TGTGCCAGTTCGGACACCTTGGGGGAGACCCAGTACTTC	CASSDTLGETQYF
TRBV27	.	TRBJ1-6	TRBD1	TGTGCCAGCAGTTTATGGGGACAGGGGAATTCACCCCTCCACTTT	CASSLWGQGNSPLHF
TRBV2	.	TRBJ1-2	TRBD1	TGTGCCAGCAGTCAAGGACAGGGTCGGGGGTTGGGCTACACCTTC	CASSQGQGRGLGYTF
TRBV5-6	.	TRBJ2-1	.	TGTGCCAGCAGCTTGGATCGGTACAATGAGCAGTTCTTC	CASSLDRYNEQFF
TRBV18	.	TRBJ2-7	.	TGTGCCAGCTCATCCTCCAGGGGTCCCTACGAGCAGTACTTC	CASSSSRGPYEQYF
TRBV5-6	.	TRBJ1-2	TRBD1	TGTGCCAGCAGCGGAGGGGGGACAGGGTTTGCTTTCGGTGGCTACACCTTC	CASSGGGTGFAFGGYTF
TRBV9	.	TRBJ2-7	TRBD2	TGTGCCAGCAGCCCAGGACTAGCGGGGGCCCTGTACGAGCAGTACTTC	CASSPGLAGALYEQYF
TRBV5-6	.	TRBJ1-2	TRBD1	TGTGCCAGCAACCCCGGGACAGGCGGCTACACCTTC	CASNPGTGGYTF
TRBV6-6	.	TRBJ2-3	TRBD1	TGTGCCAGCCGCCACGGGACAGGAGCAGATACGCAGTATTTT	CASRHGTGADTQYF
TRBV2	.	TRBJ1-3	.	TGTGCCAGCAGTGCGGACGGAGGGAGAAACACCATATATTTT	CASSADGGRNTIYF